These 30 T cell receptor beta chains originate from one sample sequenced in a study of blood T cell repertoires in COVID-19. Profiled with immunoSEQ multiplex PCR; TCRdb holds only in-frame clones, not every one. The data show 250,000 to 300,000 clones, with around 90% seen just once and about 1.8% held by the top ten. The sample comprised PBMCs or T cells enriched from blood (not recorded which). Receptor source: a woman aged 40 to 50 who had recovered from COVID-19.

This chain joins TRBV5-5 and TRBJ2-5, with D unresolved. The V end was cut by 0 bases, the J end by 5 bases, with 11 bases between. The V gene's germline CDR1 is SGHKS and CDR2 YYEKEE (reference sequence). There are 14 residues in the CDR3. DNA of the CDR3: TGTGCCAGCAGCTTGGACCGACACACCGAGACCCAGTACTTC. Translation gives CASSLDRHTETQYF.

CDR3 sequence reads: CASRDSGGSETQYF. The CDR3 nucleotides are TGTGCCAGCAGGGACTCAGGGGGGTCCGAGACCCAGTACTTC. The chain uses TRBV2 and TRBJ2-5; tentative D call: TRBD1 (7 bases). The ends were cut back, 6 bases at V and 5 bases at J, with 16 bases in the middle. The length of the CDR3 is 14 residues. Germline values: CDR1 SNHLY, CDR2 FYNNEI.

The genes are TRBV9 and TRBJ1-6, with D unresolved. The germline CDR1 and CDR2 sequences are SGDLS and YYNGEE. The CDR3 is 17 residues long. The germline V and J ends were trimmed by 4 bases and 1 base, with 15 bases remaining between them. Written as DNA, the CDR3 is TGTGCCAGCAGCCGTGGCCCGAACCGATCCTATAATTCACCCCTCCACTTT. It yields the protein CASSRGPNRSYNSPLHF.

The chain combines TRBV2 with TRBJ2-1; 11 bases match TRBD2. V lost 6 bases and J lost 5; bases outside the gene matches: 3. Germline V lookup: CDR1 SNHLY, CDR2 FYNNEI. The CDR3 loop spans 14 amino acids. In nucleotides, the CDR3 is TGTGCCAGCAGACCGGGACTAGCGGACAATGAGCAGTTCTTC. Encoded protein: CASRPGLADNEQFF.

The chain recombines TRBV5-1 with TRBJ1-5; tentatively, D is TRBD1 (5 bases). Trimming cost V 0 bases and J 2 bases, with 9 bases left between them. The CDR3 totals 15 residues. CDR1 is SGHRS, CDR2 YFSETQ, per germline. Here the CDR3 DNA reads TGCGCCAGCAGCTTGGACTTAGGGGGCAATCAGCCCCAGCATTTT. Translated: CASSLDLGGNQPQHF.

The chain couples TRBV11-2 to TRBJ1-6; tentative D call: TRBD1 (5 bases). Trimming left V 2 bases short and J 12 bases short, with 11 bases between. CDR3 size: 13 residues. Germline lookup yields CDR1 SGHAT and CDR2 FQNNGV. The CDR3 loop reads CASSLMPGVPLHF. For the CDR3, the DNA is TGTGCCAGCAGCTTAATGCCGGGGGTACCCCTCCACTTT.

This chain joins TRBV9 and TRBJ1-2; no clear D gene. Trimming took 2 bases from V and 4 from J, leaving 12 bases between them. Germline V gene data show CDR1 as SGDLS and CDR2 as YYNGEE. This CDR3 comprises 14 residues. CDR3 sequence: CASSVAATAYGYTF. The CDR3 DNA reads TGTGCCAGCAGCGTTGCCGCGACTGCCTATGGCTACACCTTC.

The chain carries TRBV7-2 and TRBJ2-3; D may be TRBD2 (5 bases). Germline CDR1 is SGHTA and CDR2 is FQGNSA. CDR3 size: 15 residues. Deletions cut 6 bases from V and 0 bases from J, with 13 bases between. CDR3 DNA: TGTGCCAGCAGATCCGGACGCGGGAGCACAGATACGCAGTATTTT. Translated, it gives CASRSGRGSTDTQYF.

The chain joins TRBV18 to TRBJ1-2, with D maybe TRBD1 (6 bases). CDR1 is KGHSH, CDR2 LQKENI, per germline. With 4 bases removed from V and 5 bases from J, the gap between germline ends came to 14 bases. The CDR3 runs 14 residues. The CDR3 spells CASSLPGQNYGYTF. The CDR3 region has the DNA TGTGCCAGCTCACTACCCGGACAGAATTATGGCTACACCTTC.

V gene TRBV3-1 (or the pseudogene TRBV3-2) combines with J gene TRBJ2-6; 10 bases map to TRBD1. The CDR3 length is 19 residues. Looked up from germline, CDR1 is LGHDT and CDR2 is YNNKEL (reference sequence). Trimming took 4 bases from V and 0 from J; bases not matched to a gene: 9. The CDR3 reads CASSPTGQGPISGANVLTF. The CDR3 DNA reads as TGTGCCAGCAGCCCAACGGGACAGGGGCCCATCTCTGGGGCCAACGTCCTGACTTTC.

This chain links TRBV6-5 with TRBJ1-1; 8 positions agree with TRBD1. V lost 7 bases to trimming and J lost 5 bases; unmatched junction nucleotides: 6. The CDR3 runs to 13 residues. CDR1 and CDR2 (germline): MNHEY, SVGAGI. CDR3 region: CASKLTGETEAFF. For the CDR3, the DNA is TGTGCCAGCAAACTGACAGGGGAGACTGAAGCTTTCTTT.

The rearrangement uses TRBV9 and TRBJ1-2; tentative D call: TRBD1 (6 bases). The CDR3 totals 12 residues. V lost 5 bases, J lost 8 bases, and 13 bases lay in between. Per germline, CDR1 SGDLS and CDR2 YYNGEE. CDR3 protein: CASRGGSKGYTF. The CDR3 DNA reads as TGTGCCAGCAGAGGGGGTTCGAAAGGCTACACCTTC.

For the CDR3, the DNA is TGTGCCAGCTCTGGGACAGCAACTAATGAAAAACTGTTTTTT. This sequence encodes CASSGTATNEKLFF. This chain uses TRBV19 with TRBJ1-4; 7 bases match TRBD1. The ends lost 9 bases at V and 0 bases at J; junction bases unmatched: 4. In germline, CDR1 is LNHDA, CDR2 SQIVND (reference sequence). This CDR3 is built from 14 residues.

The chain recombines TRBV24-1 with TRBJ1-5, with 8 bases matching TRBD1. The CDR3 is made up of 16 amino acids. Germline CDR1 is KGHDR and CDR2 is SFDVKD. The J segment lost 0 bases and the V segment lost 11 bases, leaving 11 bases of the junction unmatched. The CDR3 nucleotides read TGTGCCATCCTATTTGGGACAGGTAATAGCAATCAGCCCCAGCATTTT. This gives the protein CAILFGTGNSNQPQHF.

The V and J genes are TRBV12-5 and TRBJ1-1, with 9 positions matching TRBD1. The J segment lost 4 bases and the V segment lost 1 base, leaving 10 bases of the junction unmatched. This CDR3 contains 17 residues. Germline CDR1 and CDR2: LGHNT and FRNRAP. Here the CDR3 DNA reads TGTGCTAGTGGTTTGGGGACAGGGGCCTTAGTGGGCACTGAAGCTTTCTTT. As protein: CASGLGTGALVGTEAFF. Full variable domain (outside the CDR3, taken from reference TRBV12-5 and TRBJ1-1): DARVTQTPRHKVTEMGQEVTMRCQPILGHNTVFWYRQTMMQGLELLAYFRNRAPLDDSGMPKDRFSAEMPDATLATLKIQPSEPRDSAVYFCASGLGTGALVGTEAFFGQGTRLTVV.

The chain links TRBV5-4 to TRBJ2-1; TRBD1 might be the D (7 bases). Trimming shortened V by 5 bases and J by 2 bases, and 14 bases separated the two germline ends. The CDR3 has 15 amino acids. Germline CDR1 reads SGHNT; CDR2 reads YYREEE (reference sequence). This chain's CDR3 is CASRQQGGAYNEQFF. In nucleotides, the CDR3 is TGTGCCAGCAGACAGCAGGGGGGCGCCTACAATGAGCAGTTCTTC.

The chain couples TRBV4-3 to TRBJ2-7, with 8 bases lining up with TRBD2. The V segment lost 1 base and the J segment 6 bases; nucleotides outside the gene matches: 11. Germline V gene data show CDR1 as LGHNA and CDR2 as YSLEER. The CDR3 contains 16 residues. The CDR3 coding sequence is TGCGCCAGCAGCCAAGTAAAGGCGGGAGGATCACTCGAGCAGTACTTC. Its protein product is CASSQVKAGGSLEQYF.

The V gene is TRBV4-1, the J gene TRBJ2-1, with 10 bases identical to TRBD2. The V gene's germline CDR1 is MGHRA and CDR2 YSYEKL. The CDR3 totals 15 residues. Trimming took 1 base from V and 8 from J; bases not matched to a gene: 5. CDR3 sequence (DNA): TGCGCCAGCAGCCAAGGACTAGCGGGCTTGGATGAGCAGTTCTTC. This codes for CASSQGLAGLDEQFF.

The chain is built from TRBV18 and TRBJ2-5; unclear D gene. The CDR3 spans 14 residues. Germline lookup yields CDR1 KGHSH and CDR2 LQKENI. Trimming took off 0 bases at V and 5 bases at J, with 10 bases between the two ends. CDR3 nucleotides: TGTGCCAGCTCACCACCTCCAGGCGCTGAGACCCAGTACTTC. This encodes CASSPPPGAETQYF.

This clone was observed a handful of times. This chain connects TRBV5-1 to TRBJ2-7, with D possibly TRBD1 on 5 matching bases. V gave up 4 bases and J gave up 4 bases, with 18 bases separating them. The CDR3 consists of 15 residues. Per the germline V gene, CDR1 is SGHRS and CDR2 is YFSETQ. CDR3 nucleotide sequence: TGCGCCAGCAGCCGGACGACAGACTCCCTGTACGAGCAGTACTTC. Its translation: CASSRTTDSLYEQYF.

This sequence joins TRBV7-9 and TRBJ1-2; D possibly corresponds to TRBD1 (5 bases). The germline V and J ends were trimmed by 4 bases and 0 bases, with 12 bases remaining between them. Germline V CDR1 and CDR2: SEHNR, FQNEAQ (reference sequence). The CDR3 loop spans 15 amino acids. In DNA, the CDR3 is TGTGCCAGCAGCTCCATCGGGACTGCTAACTATGGCTACACCTTC. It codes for CASSSIGTANYGYTF.

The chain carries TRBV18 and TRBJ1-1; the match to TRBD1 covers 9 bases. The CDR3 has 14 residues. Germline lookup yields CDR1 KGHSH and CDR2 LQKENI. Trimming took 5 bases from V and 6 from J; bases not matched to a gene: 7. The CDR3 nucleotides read TGTGCCAGCTCAGCACAGGGGGCGCAGGCTGAAGCTTTCTTT. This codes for CASSAQGAQAEAFF. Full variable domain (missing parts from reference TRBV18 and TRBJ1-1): NAGVMQNPRHLVRRRGQEARLRCSPMKGHSHVYWYRQLPEEGLKFMVYLQKENIIDESGMPKERFSAEFPKEGPSILRIQQVVRGDSAAYFCASSAQGAQAEAFFGQGTRLTVV.

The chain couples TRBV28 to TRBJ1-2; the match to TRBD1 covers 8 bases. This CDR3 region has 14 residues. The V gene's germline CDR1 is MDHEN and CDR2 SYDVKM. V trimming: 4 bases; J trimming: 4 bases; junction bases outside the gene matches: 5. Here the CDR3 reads CASSSQGAGYGYTF. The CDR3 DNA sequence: TGTGCCAGCAGTTCGCAGGGGGCCGGCTATGGCTACACCTTC.

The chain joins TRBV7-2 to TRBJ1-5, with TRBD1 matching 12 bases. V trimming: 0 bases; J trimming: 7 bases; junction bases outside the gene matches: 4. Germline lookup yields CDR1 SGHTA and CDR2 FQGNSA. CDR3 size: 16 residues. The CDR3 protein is CASSLAGQGAGQPQHF. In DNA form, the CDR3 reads TGTGCCAGCAGCTTAGCGGGACAGGGGGCCGGGCAGCCCCAGCATTTT.

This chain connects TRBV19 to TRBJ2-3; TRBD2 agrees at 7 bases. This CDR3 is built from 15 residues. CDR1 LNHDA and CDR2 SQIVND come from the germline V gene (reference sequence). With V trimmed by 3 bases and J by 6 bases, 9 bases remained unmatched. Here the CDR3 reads CASSMVGLVSDTQYF. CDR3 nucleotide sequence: TGTGCCAGTAGTATGGTCGGACTAGTTAGCGATACGCAGTATTTT.

The CDR3 spells CASRAGTGGTDTQYF. The CDR3 DNA follows: TGTGCCAGCAGAGCCGGGACAGGGGGCACAGATACGCAGTATTTT. The V gene is TRBV6-5, the J gene TRBJ2-3, with 10 positions matching TRBD1. This CDR3 contains 15 residues. Germline V lookup: CDR1 MNHEY, CDR2 SVGAGI. Trimming cost V 6 bases and J 1 base; bases outside gene matches: 4.

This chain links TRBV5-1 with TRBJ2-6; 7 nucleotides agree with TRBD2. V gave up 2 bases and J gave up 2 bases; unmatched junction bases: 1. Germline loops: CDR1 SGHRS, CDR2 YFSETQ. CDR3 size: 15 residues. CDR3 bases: TGCGCCAGCAGCTTAGCGGGGACTGGGGCCAACGTCCTGACTTTC. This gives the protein CASSLAGTGANVLTF. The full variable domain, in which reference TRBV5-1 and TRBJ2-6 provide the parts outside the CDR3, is KAGVTQTPRYLIKTRGQQVTLSCSPISGHRSVSWYQQTPGQGLQFLFEYFSETQRNKGNFPGRFSGRQFSNSRSEMNVSTLELGDSALYLCASSLAGTGANVLTFGAGSRLTVL.

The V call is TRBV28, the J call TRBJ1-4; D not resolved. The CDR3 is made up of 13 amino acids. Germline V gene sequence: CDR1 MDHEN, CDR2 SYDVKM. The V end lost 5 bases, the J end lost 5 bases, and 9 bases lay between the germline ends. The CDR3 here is CASSRTINEKLFF. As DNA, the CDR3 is TGTGCCAGCAGTCGAACAATAAATGAAAAACTGTTTTTT.

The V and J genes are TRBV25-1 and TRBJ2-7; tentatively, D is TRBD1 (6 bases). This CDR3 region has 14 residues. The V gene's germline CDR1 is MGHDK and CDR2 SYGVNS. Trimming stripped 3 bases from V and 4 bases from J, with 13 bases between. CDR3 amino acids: CASSEDSSGYEQYF. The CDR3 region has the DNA TGTGCCAGCAGTGAGGACAGCTCGGGTTACGAGCAGTACTTC.

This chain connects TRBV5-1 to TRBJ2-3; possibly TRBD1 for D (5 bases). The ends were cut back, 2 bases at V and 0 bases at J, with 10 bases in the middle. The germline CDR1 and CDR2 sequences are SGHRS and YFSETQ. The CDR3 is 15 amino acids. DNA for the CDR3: TGCGCCAGCAGCTTACAGGAGACTAGCACAGATACGCAGTATTTT. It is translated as CASSLQETSTDTQYF.